Sequencing of this T cell receptor (beta chain) was carried out in a study of CD8+CD57+ T cells in acquired aplastic anemia. Trimming pared 6 bases from V and 11 bases from J, leaving 15 bases between. The CDR3 contains 12 residues. Germline assignment: CDR1 KGHDR and CDR2 SFDVKD. The template used for profiling TCR beta VDJ and CDR3 was genomic DNA. TCRdb re-derived calls from the reads in MiXCR, one entry per CDR3 protein. The sample holds hundreds of thousands of distinct CDR3 sequences, around a third seen once. In regard to this clonotype: Its antigen remains unidentified.

Findings of the study overall: It was found that almost 30 CD8+ CDR3 sequences were shared between patients and controls.

For sequencing, patients were chosen who had shown expansion of CD8+CD57+ cells by flow cytometry. V gene TRBV24-1 combines with J gene TRBJ1-2; D gene ambiguous. The TCR comes from a human donor with aplastic anemia. The sample consisted of sorted CD4+, CD8+, or CD8+CD57+ T cells (not recorded which) from PBMCs. DNA for the CDR3: TGTGCCACCAGTAAGCTCAAGGAGAGTTACACCTTC. This encodes CATSKLKESYTF.